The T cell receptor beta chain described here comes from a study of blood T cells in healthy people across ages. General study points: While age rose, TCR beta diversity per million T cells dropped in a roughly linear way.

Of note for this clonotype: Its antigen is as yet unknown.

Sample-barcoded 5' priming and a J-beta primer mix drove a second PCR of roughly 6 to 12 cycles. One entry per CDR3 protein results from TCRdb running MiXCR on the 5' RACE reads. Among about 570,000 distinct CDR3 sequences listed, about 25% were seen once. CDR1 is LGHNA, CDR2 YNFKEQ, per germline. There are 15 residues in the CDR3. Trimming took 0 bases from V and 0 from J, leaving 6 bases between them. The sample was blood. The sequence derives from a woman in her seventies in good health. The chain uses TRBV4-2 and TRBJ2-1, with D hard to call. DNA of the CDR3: TGTGCCAGCAGCCAAGAAGCAAGCTCCTACAATGAGCAGTTCTTC. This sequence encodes CASSQEASSYNEQFF.